Below, one T cell receptor beta chain is given with its context. TCRdb's copy holds only in-frame clones and misses some; the assay was immunoSEQ multiplex PCR. Seen here are 200,000 to 250,000 clones, about 90% observed once, and the top ten hold approximately 1.5%. V lost 6 bases to trimming and J lost 8 bases, with 20 bases between them. This CDR3 comprises 16 residues. Germline loops: CDR1 MDHEN, CDR2 SYDVKM. The sample is drawn from a study of blood T cell repertoires in COVID-19. The V call is TRBV28, the J call TRBJ1-6; TRBD1 is a possible D gene (5 bases). This receptor was taken from a young man with active or convalescent COVID-19. What was sequenced was peripheral blood. CDR3 protein: CASSAPGEGLYSPLHF. The CDR3 DNA follows: TGTGCCAGCAGCGCTCCCGGGGAGGGGTTATATTCACCCCTCCACTTT.